These T cell receptor beta chains were read from a single sample in a study of molecular identifiers for immune sequencing clone quantification. MiXCR, run by TCRdb on the PCR reads, gives a single entry per CDR3 protein. The sample carries 97,000 or so distinct CDR3 sequences, 35% recorded once. The specimen was naive CD8+ T cells from blood, with Jurkat cell RNA spiked in. These receptors were taken from a human donor in good health. Some libraries in this study had Jurkat cell RNA spiked in. CDR3s include the opening cysteine and the closing phenylalanine or tryptophan. A D gene is named only where the DNA matches it firmly. The size field is filled for only some rows; it gives once, few, many or a size class.

TRBJ2-1,many,TRBV7-8,TRBD2,CASSLLYLRTSGNNEQFF,TGTGCCAGCAGCTTATTATATCTCCGGACTAGCGGAAACAATGAGCAGTTCTTC
TRBJ1-1,many,TRBV5-4,.,CASSLDASQTEAFF,TGTGCCAGCAGCTTGGATGCCAGCCAAACTGAAGCTTTCTTT
TRBJ2-5,.,TRBV20-1,.,CSARGRAGSLETQYF,TGCAGTGCTAGAGGGCGTGCGGGAAGTTTAGAGACCCAGTACTTC
TRBJ2-7,.,TRBV20-1,.,CSAARLGRYEQSF,TGCAGTGCTGCCCGACTAGGACGCTACGAGCAGTCCTTC
TRBJ2-1,many,TRBV5-1,.,CASSLGGGEQFF,TGCGCCAGCAGCTTGGGCGGAGGCGAGCAGTTCTTC
TRBJ2-7,.,TRBV5-3,.,CASSLAGYPYERYF,TGTGCCAGCAGCCTGGCTGGTTACCCCTACGAGCGGTACTTC
TRBJ2-1,once,TRBV12-3/TRBV12-4,.,CAISLIWNSYNEQFF,TGTGCCATCAGTTTAATCTGGAATTCCTACAATGAGCAGTTCTTC
TRBJ2-3,.,TRBV5-6,.,CASSLGRYDTQYF,TGTGCCAGCAGCTTGGGACGGTACGATACGCAGTATTTT
TRBJ2-7,.,TRBV20-1,.,CSARGSGLTYEQYF,TGCAGTGCTAGGGGTAGCGGTCTCACCTACGAGCAGTACTTC
TRBJ2-1,.,TRBV28,.,CASGLRAAPSDEQFF,TGTGCCAGTGGGTTAAGGGCTGCCCCATCGGATGAGCAGTTCTTC
TRBJ2-7,few,TRBV5-6,.,CASSLGGFLYEQYF,TGTGCCAGCAGCTTGGGGGGGTTCCTCTACGAGCAGTACTTC
TRBJ1-2,.,TRBV28,TRBD1,CASSSTGVLYYGYTF,TGTGCCAGCAGTTCCACAGGGGTGTTGTACTATGGCTACACCTTC
TRBJ2-7,many,TRBV6-1,.,CASSDVGYEQYF,TGTGCCAGCAGTGATGTCGGCTACGAGCAGTACTTC
TRBJ2-3,.,TRBV19,.,CASTRGDTQYF,TGTGCCAGTACGAGGGGAGATACGCAGTATTTT
TRBJ2-1,.,TRBV20-1,TRBD2,CSCTSGNNEQFF,TGCAGTTGTACTAGCGGAAACAATGAGCAGTTCTTC